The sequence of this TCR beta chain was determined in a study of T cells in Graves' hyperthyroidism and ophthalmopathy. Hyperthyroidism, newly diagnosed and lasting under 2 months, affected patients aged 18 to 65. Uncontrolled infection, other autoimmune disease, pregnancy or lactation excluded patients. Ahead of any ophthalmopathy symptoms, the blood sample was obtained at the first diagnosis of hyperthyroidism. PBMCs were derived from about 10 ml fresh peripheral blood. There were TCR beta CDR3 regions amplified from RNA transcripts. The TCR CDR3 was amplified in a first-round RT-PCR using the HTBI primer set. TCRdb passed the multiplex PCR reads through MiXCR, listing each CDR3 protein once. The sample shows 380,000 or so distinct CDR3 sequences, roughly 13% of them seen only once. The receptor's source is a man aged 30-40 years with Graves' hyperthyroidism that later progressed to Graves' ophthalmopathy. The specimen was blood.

The DNA for the CDR3 is TGTGCCAGCAACAAGGGGCAGGGACTCTACAATGAGCAGTTCTTC. Its protein product is CASNKGQGLYNEQFF. V usage is TRBV2 and J usage is TRBJ2-1; TRBD2 might be the D (6 bases). The germline V gene has CDR1 SNHLY and CDR2 FYNNEI. The CDR3 has 15 amino acids. The germline V and J ends were trimmed by 7 bases and 3 bases, with 16 bases remaining between them.